The table lists the clone carrying this T cell receptor beta chain with a count of one. TCRdb re-analysed the 5' RACE reads in MiXCR, keeping a single row per CDR3 protein. The sample gives about 210,000 distinct CDR3 sequences, 27% of which show up once; approximately 10% is in the top ten. This record comes from a study of T-cell memory formation after mild COVID-19. J was trimmed by 10 bases and V by 0 bases; bases with no gene match: 5. Per germline, CDR1 SGHRS and CDR2 YFSETQ. This CDR3 has 13 residues. The rearrangement joins TRBV5-1 to TRBJ1-1; TRBD1 matches 8 bases. This receptor was obtained from an adult woman who had mild COVID-19 (a few samples of this study predate the infection). Cell type and time point are not known. Sequenced material: PBMCs or a T cell subset sorted from them (not recorded which). The chain's CDR3 is CASSLGTGGGAFF. DNA of the CDR3: TGCGCCAGCAGCTTGGGCACAGGGGGTGGAGCTTTCTTT.